Shown below are 4 T cell receptor beta chains from a single sample sequenced in a study of T cell responses to AZD1222 COVID-19 vaccine (dated by TCRdb to about 2021). Library method: the immunoSEQ multiplex PCR assay. Sourced from immuneACCESS, this table was stored by TCRdb with only in-frame sequences that have V and J called. A share of the clones is absent; for the studies checked, an unresolved V gene accounts for under half, and the remainder has no known explanation. The sample has fewer than 200,000 clones on record, about nine tenths of them singletons. The ten largest clones represent roughly 6% of the sample. The sample's time point label, in plain terms: baseline before first vaccination. This specimen was peripheral blood, taken on day 0 of AZD1222 vaccination. These receptors came from an adult in good health.

This chain uses TRBV2 with TRBJ2-1; 8 nucleotides line up with TRBD2. CDR1 and CDR2 from the germline V gene are SNHLY and FYNNEI. There are 15 residues in the CDR3. J was trimmed by 1 base and V by 6 bases; bases with no gene match: 5. CDR3 in DNA: TGTGCCAGCAGGCCGACTAGCGTATCCTACAATGAGCAGTTCTTC. Its translation is CASRPTSVSYNEQFF.

This clone has only a few counts. V gene TRBV6-2 or TRBV6-3 combines with J gene TRBJ2-7; 7 bases are a match to TRBD1. Germline lookup yields CDR1 MNHEY and CDR2 SVGEGT. V lost 6 bases, J lost 3 bases, and 5 bases stayed unmatched. This CDR3 contains 13 residues. The CDR3 coding sequence is TGTGCCAGCAGCCGGGACAGAAACTACGAGCAGTACTTC. It yields the protein CASSRDRNYEQYF.

The CDR3 sequence: CASSQGLSIPDIQYF. Written as DNA, the CDR3 is TGTGCCAGCAGCCAGGGACTGAGTATCCCAGACATTCAGTACTTC. V gene TRBV6-5 combines with J gene TRBJ2-4, with D possibly being TRBD2 (6 bases). The V gene's germline CDR1 is MNHEY and CDR2 SVGAGI. The CDR3 loop spans 15 amino acids. Trimming cost V 6 bases and J 8 bases, with 20 bases left between them.

The rearrangement uses TRBV7-9 and TRBJ1-1; D remains unclear. Germline V gene lookup returns CDR1 SEHNR and CDR2 FQNEAQ (reference sequence). The CDR3 loop spans 13 amino acids. Trimming took off 6 bases at V and 2 bases at J, with 10 bases between the two ends. DNA of the CDR3: TGTGCCAGCAGACCGCCCGTAAACACTGAAGCTTTCTTT. It encodes CASRPPVNTEAFF.